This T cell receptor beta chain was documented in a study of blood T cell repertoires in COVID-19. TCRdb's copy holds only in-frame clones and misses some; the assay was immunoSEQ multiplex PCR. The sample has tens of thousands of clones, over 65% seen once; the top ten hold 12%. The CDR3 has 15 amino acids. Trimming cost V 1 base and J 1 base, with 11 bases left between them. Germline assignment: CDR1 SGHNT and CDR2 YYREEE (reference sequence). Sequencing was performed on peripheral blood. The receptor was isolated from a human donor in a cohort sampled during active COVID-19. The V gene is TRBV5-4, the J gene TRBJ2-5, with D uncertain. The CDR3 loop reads CASSLKETAQETQYF. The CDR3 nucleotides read TGTGCCAGCAGCTTGAAGGAGACGGCCCAAGAGACCCAGTACTTC.